These 28 T cell receptor beta chains were all obtained from the same sample, sequenced in a study of T cells in Graves' hyperthyroidism and ophthalmopathy. RNA transcripts yielded amplified TCR beta CDR3 regions. HTBI primers were used for first-round RT-PCR of the TCR CDR3. TCRdb itself ran the multiplex PCR reads through MiXCR, one entry per CDR3 protein. The sample holds around 490,000 distinct CDR3 sequences; nearly 20% are singletons and the top ten take about 45%. The sample consisted of blood. The receptors originated from a man aged 35 to 55 with Graves' ophthalmopathy.

This clonotype was recorded at least ten times. J is TRBJ2-3 and V is TRBV6-2 or TRBV6-3, with TRBD2 identical over 8 bases. The CDR3 runs to 15 residues. V gave up 2 bases and J gave up 4 bases; unmatched junction bases: 5. The germline V gene encodes CDR1 MNHEY and CDR2 SVGEGT. CDR3 in amino acids: CASSYAGLEADTQYF. CDR3 nucleotide sequence: TGTGCCAGCAGTTACGCGGGACTAGAAGCAGATACGCAGTATTTT.

This chain links TRBV15 with TRBJ2-7; D unresolved. V gave up 0 bases and J gave up 9 bases, with 15 bases separating them. CDR3 length: 14 amino acids. Per the germline V gene, CDR1 is LNHNV and CDR2 is YYDKDF (reference sequence). This CDR3 is CATSRDQAPGGQYF. The CDR3 coding sequence is TGTGCCACCAGCAGAGATCAGGCCCCAGGCGGGCAGTACTTC.

Only a few counts were recorded for this clonotype. This chain links TRBV13 with TRBJ2-4; D possibly uses TRBD1 or TRBD2 (5 bases each). Trimming stripped 5 bases from V and 8 bases from J, with 19 bases between. The CDR3 has 15 amino acids. Germline-derived CDR1 and CDR2 are PRHDT and FYEKMQ (reference sequence). DNA of the CDR3: TGTGCCAGCAGCGCAAATCCGGCCCGAGGGGACATTCAGTACTTC. Amino acids: CASSANPARGDIQYF.

The chain employs TRBV6-2 or TRBV6-3 and TRBJ2-5; 10 bases match TRBD2. Germline V lookup: CDR1 MNHEY, CDR2 SVGEGT. Unmatched junction bases numbered 7, after V lost 0 bases and J lost 3 bases. The CDR3 totals 17 residues. The CDR3 reads CASSYSLAGGREETQYF. CDR3 DNA sequence: TGTGCCAGCAGTTACTCGTTAGCGGGGGGCCGCGAAGAGACCCAGTACTTC.

The V gene is TRBV9, the J gene TRBJ2-1; D not resolved. Trimming left V 4 bases short and J 6 bases short, with 17 bases between. CDR1 is SGDLS and CDR2 is YYNGEE in the germline V gene. This CDR3 region has 15 residues. The CDR3 loop is CASSPRRSPTNEQFF. CDR3 in DNA: TGTGCCAGCAGCCCCAGGCGTTCTCCTACCAATGAGCAGTTCTTC.

The sample holds a few counts of this clonotype. The rearrangement links TRBV6-1 to TRBJ1-4; 8 bases agree with TRBD1. The CDR3 spans 17 residues. V shed 1 base, J shed 7 bases, and the junction held 11 bases outside the gene matches. The germline CDR1 and CDR2 sequences are MNHNS and SASEGT. The CDR3: CASSEGPTGGGSEKLFF. The CDR3 DNA follows: TGTGCCAGCAGTGAAGGCCCAACAGGGGGGGGTAGTGAAAAACTGTTTTTT.

The chain joins TRBV12-3 or TRBV12-4 to TRBJ2-2; 9 positions agree with TRBD2. Trimming removed 2 bases from V and 3 bases from J; junction bases left unmatched: 4. The length of the CDR3 is 16 residues. The CDR3 DNA follows: TGTGCCAGCAGTTTACCCCTAGCGGGGCACACCGGGGAGCTGTTTTTT. Translated, it gives CASSLPLAGHTGELFF.

This clonotype was found a few times. V is TRBV5-8 and J is TRBJ1-2, with D possibly TRBD1 on 5 matching bases. In germline, CDR1 is SGHTS, CDR2 YDEGEE. With 3 bases removed from V and 5 bases from J, the gap between germline ends came to 17 bases. This CDR3 comprises 15 residues. CDR3 DNA sequence: TGTGCCAGCAGCTACGACAGTATAAAAGATTATGGCTACACCTTC. Protein product: CASSYDSIKDYGYTF.

The chain combines TRBV28 with TRBJ2-3; 7 bases are shared with TRBD2. The CDR3 runs to 16 residues. CDR1 is MDHEN, CDR2 SYDVKM, per germline. Trimming took 5 bases from V and 0 from J; bases not matched to a gene: 8. In DNA form, the CDR3 reads TGTGCCAGCAGTCCGATAACTAGCGTTAGCACAGATACGCAGTATTTT. It encodes CASSPITSVSTDTQYF.

The rearrangement links TRBV29-1 to TRBJ2-3, with D perhaps TRBD1 (5 bases). The CDR3 loop spans 14 amino acids. Trimming removed 2 bases from V and 0 bases from J, with 9 bases in between. Germline V lookup: CDR1 SQVTM, CDR2 ANQGSEA. The CDR3 here is CSVETRASTDTQYF. CDR3 nucleotide sequence: TGCAGCGTTGAAACCAGGGCTAGCACAGATACGCAGTATTTT.

This clonotype was detected only a few times. The J gene is TRBJ2-1, the V gene TRBV10-3; 7 bases are a match to TRBD1. The germline gives CDR1 ENHRY, CDR2 SYGVKD. CDR3 length: 17 residues. The ends lost 2 bases at V and 8 bases at J; junction bases unmatched: 15. This CDR3 reads CAISEGDRGRGKDEQFF. In nucleotides, the CDR3 is TGTGCCATCAGTGAGGGGGATAGGGGGCGAGGTAAAGATGAGCAGTTCTTC.

The chain carries TRBV20-1 and TRBJ1-5; weak D call: TRBD1 (6 bases). Germline V gene data show CDR1 as DFQATT and CDR2 as SNEGSKA (reference sequence). This CDR3 comprises 13 residues. Trimming removed 6 bases at V and 4 bases at J, with 13 bases between. In DNA form, the CDR3 reads TGCAGTGCCAGGGGACGGGAGAATCAGCCCCAGCATTTT. Its translation is CSARGRENQPQHF.

J is TRBJ1-1 and V is TRBV10-3; TRBD1 might be the D (6 bases). The CDR3 loop spans 14 amino acids. The V and J ends lost 8 bases and 4 bases respectively, with 17 bases between them. Germline V CDR1 and CDR2: ENHRY, SYGVKD. This CDR3 is CAIGTLTGTTEAFF. The CDR3 nucleotides read TGTGCCATCGGAACATTAACAGGGACCACTGAAGCTTTCTTT.

This clonotype was counted between two and nine times. The chain is built from TRBV5-1 and TRBJ1-2, with TRBD1 matching over 7 bases. The CDR3 sequence is 16 residues long. The junction had 14 bases not matched to a gene; V was cut back by 6 bases and J by 3 bases. CDR1 is SGHRS and CDR2 is YFSETQ in the germline V gene. The DNA of the CDR3 is TGCGCCAGCACCGTAAGCGGCAGGGGGTTCGACTATGGCTACACCTTC. Translation: CASTVSGRGFDYGYTF.

This chain joins TRBV6-2 or TRBV6-3 and TRBJ2-1; no clear D. The V end was cut by 7 bases, the J end by 7 bases, with 14 bases between. CDR3 size: 13 residues. Per germline, CDR1 MNHEY and CDR2 SVGEGT. In nucleotides, the CDR3 is TGTGCCAGCAATTCCCCCGCTTCGAATGAGCAGTTCTTC. This sequence encodes CASNSPASNEQFF.

This clonotype was recorded at least ten times. The chain carries TRBV3-1 and TRBJ2-1; D tentatively fits TRBD1 or TRBD2 (5 bases each). V was cut by 4 bases and J by 0 bases, with 16 bases left in between. CDR3 length equals 17 residues. Germline CDR1 and CDR2: LGHDT and YNNKEL (reference sequence). The CDR3 region has the DNA TGTGCCAGCAGCCTAGAACCGGGACCAAGCTCCTACAATGAGCAGTTCTTC. Its protein product is CASSLEPGPSSYNEQFF.

J is TRBJ2-3 and V is TRBV5-1; perhaps TRBD1 as D (5 bases). The CDR3 totals 17 residues. Trimming took off 3 bases at V and 4 bases at J, with 21 bases between the two ends. CDR1 is SGHRS and CDR2 is YFSETQ in the germline V gene. The chain's CDR3 is CASSYFDSGDGADTQYF. The DNA for the CDR3 is TGCGCCAGCAGCTACTTCGACAGTGGGGATGGGGCAGATACGCAGTATTTT.

This clonotype was detected many times. This chain uses TRBV20-1 with TRBJ1-2, with D maybe TRBD1 (6 bases). The CDR3 has 13 amino acids. Trimming cost V 4 bases and J 6 bases, with 15 bases left between them. Looked up from germline, CDR1 is DFQATT and CDR2 is SNEGSKA (reference sequence). The CDR3 region is CSATGATEHGYTF. CDR3 bases: TGCAGTGCTACAGGGGCGACAGAGCATGGCTACACCTTC.

This clonotype was observed a handful of times. The rearrangement links TRBV27 to TRBJ2-7; TRBD2 matches 15 bases. This CDR3 contains 17 residues. Looked up from germline, CDR1 is MNHEY and CDR2 is SMNVEV (reference sequence). J gave up 0 bases and V 6 bases, and 6 bases lay outside the gene matches. CDR3: CASRGGTSGRHSYEQYF. The CDR3, as DNA: TGTGCCAGCAGGGGGGGGACTAGCGGGAGGCACTCCTACGAGCAGTACTTC.

This clonotype was counted ten times or more. The chain combines TRBV11-2 with TRBJ2-7; D is possibly TRBD1 (6 bases). The CDR3 contains 13 residues. CDR1 is SGHAT and CDR2 is FQNNGV in the germline V gene. Trimming removed 0 bases from V and 7 bases from J, with 10 bases in between. DNA of the CDR3: TGTGCCAGCAGCTTAGATGAAGGGGGTGAGCAGTACTTC. This encodes CASSLDEGGEQYF.

This clonotype was found many times. V usage is TRBV7-2 and J usage is TRBJ2-7; D uncertain. Germline V CDR1 and CDR2: SGHTA, FQGNSA. The CDR3 is 13 residues long. With 5 bases removed from V and 0 bases from J, the gap between germline ends came to 8 bases. CDR3 sequence reads: CASSPPLSYEQYF. In DNA form, the CDR3 reads TGTGCCAGCAGCCCCCCGCTCTCCTACGAGCAGTACTTC.

This clonotype has only a few counts. The chain joins TRBV5-8 to TRBJ1-5; D unresolved. Trimming left V 0 bases short and J 5 bases short, with 9 bases between. Germline lookup yields CDR1 SGHTS and CDR2 YDEGEE. The CDR3 has 14 amino acids. CDR3 sequence: CASSLGGIDQPQHF. CDR3 bases: TGTGCCAGCAGCTTGGGGGGAATCGATCAGCCCCAGCATTTT.

This clonotype was found many times. The rearrangement joins TRBV7-2 to TRBJ2-7, with 13 bases aligning to TRBD2. This CDR3 comprises 15 residues. Germline lookup yields CDR1 SGHTA and CDR2 FQGNSA. Germline trimming cut 3 bases from V and 2 bases from J; bases unmatched to any gene: 1. The CDR3 coding sequence is TGTGCCAGCAGCTTTGGGACTAGCGGGACCTACGAGCAGTACTTC. It yields the protein CASSFGTSGTYEQYF.

The rearrangement links TRBV15 to TRBJ1-1; D is ambiguous. V shed 0 bases and J shed 4 bases, with 6 bases lying between them. This CDR3 has 13 amino acids. Germline V gene lookup returns CDR1 LNHNV and CDR2 YYDKDF (reference sequence). CDR3 residues: CATSRDLSTEAFF. The CDR3 bases are TGTGCCACCAGCAGAGATTTATCCACTGAAGCTTTCTTT.

This chain joins TRBV5-1 and TRBJ2-7; the match to TRBD2 covers 7 bases. Germline-derived CDR1 and CDR2 are SGHRS and YFSETQ. The CDR3 is 15 amino acids. V lost 4 bases and J lost 4; bases outside the gene matches: 11. The CDR3 nucleotides are TGCGCCAGCAGCCGGGAGGCGGCAGTAACGTACGAGCAGTACTTC. Translation: CASSREAAVTYEQYF.

The chain uses TRBV11-2 and TRBJ2-1; 14 bases map to TRBD2. The germline V gene has CDR1 SGHAT and CDR2 FQNNGV. This CDR3 comprises 20 residues. V lost 8 bases to trimming and J lost 2 bases; unmatched junction nucleotides: 17. The CDR3 sequence: CASGYPPTGTSGGTYNEQFF. DNA for the CDR3: TGTGCCAGCGGATACCCCCCTACCGGGACTAGCGGGGGAACCTACAATGAGCAGTTCTTC. Combining the CDR3 with reference TRBV11-2 and TRBJ2-1 gives the whole variable domain EAGVAQSPRYKIIEKRQSVAFWCNPISGHATLYWYQQILGQGPKLLIQFQNNGVVDDSQLPKDRFSAERLKGVDSTLKIQPAKLEDSAVYLCASGYPPTGTSGGTYNEQFFGPGTRLTVL.

This clonotype occurred a few times. The rearrangement joins TRBV12-3 or TRBV12-4 to TRBJ2-7, with 8 bases that match TRBD1. This CDR3 comprises 14 residues. The V gene end was trimmed by 7 bases and the J gene end by 5 bases; junction bases not matched to a gene: 10. The CDR3 sequence: CASTPTGAGDEQYF. CDR3 coding DNA: TGTGCCAGCACTCCGACAGGGGCCGGGGACGAGCAGTACTTC.

This clonotype was recorded a few times. A much larger clone sits a single nucleotide away, making a read error possible. The rearrangement uses TRBV6-1 and TRBJ2-2; 8 nucleotides agree with TRBD1. Losses at the gene ends were 6 bases for V and 0 bases for J; bases not matched to a gene: 3. Germline V gives CDR1 MNHNS, CDR2 SASEGT. This CDR3 region has 15 residues. The CDR3 is CASRPGQANTGELFF. CDR3 coding DNA: TGTGCCAGCAGACCGGGACAGGCGAACACCGGGGAGCTGTTTTTT.